These T cell receptor beta chains were read from a single sample in a study of T cell clonotyping in hematopoietic cell transplantation. Method: immunoSEQ multiplex PCR; TCRdb's copy keeps in-frame clones and lacks some. The repertoire holds approximately 30,000 clones, around 95% seen once, with 1.3% to 1.5% in the top ten. Specimen: peripheral blood mononuclear cells. These receptors originate from a man aged 45 to 65 in good health. Some clones in this sample may be carry-over from other donors' samples. The CDR3 runs from the conserved cysteine through the conserved F or W. A D gene is named only where the DNA matches it firmly. A clone size is listed for some rows: how often the clone was seen (once, few, many), or a class if it is expanded.

clone_size,j_call,cdr3_length,v_call,d_call,cdr3_nt,cdr3_aa
-,TRBJ1-1,12,TRBV7-9,-,TGTGCCAGCAGCTTTGAGGGGGCTGAAGCTTTCTTT,CASSFEGAEAFF
-,TRBJ2-2,15,TRBV5-1,-,TGCGCCAGCAGCTTGGGGAGGGAAAGACCCGGGGAGCTGTTTTTT,CASSLGRERPGELFF
-,TRBJ2-7,16,TRBV11-2,TRBD2,TGTGCCAGCAGCTTTTACGGGGGAGGGAACTCCTACGAGCAGTACTTC,CASSFYGGGNSYEQYF
-,TRBJ2-5,13,TRBV9,-,TGTGCCAGCAGCGTAGACCAGCAAGAGACCCAGTACTTC,CASSVDQQETQYF
-,TRBJ1-4,16,TRBV9,TRBD1,TGTGCCAGCAGCTCACAGGGCGGGACAGGGATCGAAAAACTGTTTTTT,CASSSQGGTGIEKLFF
-,TRBJ2-5,14,TRBV11-3,TRBD1,TGTGCCAGCAGCCCCCGGGACAGTAAAGAGACCCAGTACTTC,CASSPRDSKETQYF
-,TRBJ2-7,15,TRBV5-6,TRBD2,TGTGCCAGCAGCGAAGGGACTAGCGTGTCCTACGAGCAGTACTTC,CASSEGTSVSYEQYF
-,TRBJ1-4,14,TRBV5-4,-,TGTGCCAGCAGCTTGGATGGGGGGCGGGAAAAACTGTTTTTT,CASSLDGGREKLFF
-,TRBJ1-6,15,TRBV28,TRBD1,TGTGCCAGCAGGCCGCCGGGACAGGGTAATTCACCCCTCCACTTT,CASRPPGQGNSPLHF
-,TRBJ2-5,12,TRBV7-2,-,TGTGCCAGCAGCTTAGAGAGATGGGGCCAGTACTTC,CASSLERWGQYF
once,TRBJ2-7,15,TRBV5-6,-,TGTGCCAGCAGCTTGGTTTCAGCGGCCTCCTACGAGCAGTACTTC,CASSLVSAASYEQYF
-,TRBJ2-1,13,TRBV7-9,-,TGTGCCAGCAGGAACTCACAGGAACAATACAAGTTCTTC,CASRNSQEQYKFF
-,TRBJ2-3,16,TRBV2,-,TGTGCCAGCAGTGGATTTTCGGGGGACCGCACAGATACGCAGTATTTT,CASSGFSGDRTDTQYF
-,TRBJ2-5,14,TRBV7-3,-,TGTGCCAGCAGCTTATATCAGGGTCAAGAGACCCAGTACTTC,CASSLYQGQETQYF